Listed below are T cell receptor beta chains from one sample, sequenced in a study of T cells in Graves' hyperthyroidism and ophthalmopathy. TCRdb re-called the multiplex PCR reads through MiXCR, storing one row per CDR3 protein. The sample has under 450,000 distinct CDR3 sequences, approximately 13% seen once. The source material was blood. The receptors originated from a man aged 25 to 40 with Graves' hyperthyroidism that later progressed to Graves' ophthalmopathy. CDR3s include the opening cysteine and the closing phenylalanine or tryptophan. Fields, in order: CDR3 DNA, CDR3 protein, clone size, CDR3 length, J gene, D gene, V gene. A D gene is named only where the DNA matches it firmly. Only some rows state a clone size, as once, few, many or a class for expanded clones.

TGTGCCAGCAGCGCGGACCCTAGCAATCAGCCCCAGCATTTT,CASSADPSNQPQHF,many,14,TRBJ1-5,-,TRBV11-1
TGTGCCAGCAGTGAATTGGGACAGGGAGGCGACTATGGCTACACCTTC,CASSELGQGGDYGYTF,-,16,TRBJ1-2,TRBD1,TRBV2
TGTGCCAGCAGCCCCTTGGGTAGTGAGACAAACAGGGTGGTCTACGAGCAGTACTTC,CASSPLGSETNRVVYEQYF,few,19,TRBJ2-7,-,TRBV7-9
TGTGCCAGCAGCTCGGGACTAGCGGGGGGTCAGGGTAAGAACGAGCAGTACTTC,CASSSGLAGGQGKNEQYF,many,18,TRBJ2-7,TRBD2,TRBV7-9
TGCGCCAGCAGCTTGAGAGCGACTTCAACATACGAGCAGTACTTC,CASSLRATSTYEQYF,few,15,TRBJ2-7,-,TRBV5-1
TGTGCCAGCAGATCAGGGGGCACTGGAAACACCATATATTTT,CASRSGGTGNTIYF,many,14,TRBJ1-3,TRBD1,TRBV7-2
TGTGCCAGCAGTCCTGGACTCAGCTCCTACAATGAGCAGTTCTTC,CASSPGLSSYNEQFF,many,15,TRBJ2-1,-,TRBV28
TGTGCCACCAGCAGAGATCCGGGAGAGGGGGAGACCCAGTACTTC,CATSRDPGEGETQYF,many,15,TRBJ2-5,-,TRBV15
TGCGCCAGCAGCTTGCAGGGGTTAGGAGGCTACACCTTC,CASSLQGLGGYTF,few,13,TRBJ1-2,-,TRBV5-1
TGTGCCAGCAGCACGACAGCGGAAAAGGAGACCCAGTACTTC,CASSTTAEKETQYF,few,14,TRBJ2-5,-,TRBV5-4
TGTGCCAGCAGTTCACGGACAGGGGCCTCCTACAATGAGCAGTTCTTC,CASSSRTGASYNEQFF,few,16,TRBJ2-1,TRBD1,TRBV27
TGTGCCAGCAGCCTACAAGGGACCCTCGGAAACACCATATATTTT,CASSLQGTLGNTIYF,few,15,TRBJ1-3,-,TRBV7-9
TGTGCCAGCAGCTTAAGAGGGAGCTCTGGAAACACCATATATTTT,CASSLRGSSGNTIYF,many,15,TRBJ1-3,-,TRBV11-2
TGTGCCAGCAGCCAAAAGGACGGGAGCTCCTACGAGCAGTACTTC,CASSQKDGSSYEQYF,many,15,TRBJ2-7,-,TRBV7-9
TGTGCCAGCCGGGCCTTCGGAAACACCATATATTTT,CASRAFGNTIYF,many,12,TRBJ1-3,-,TRBV6-1
TGTGCCAGCTCACCACCGTCCCGTAATTCACCCCTCCACTTT,CASSPPSRNSPLHF,many,14,TRBJ1-6,-,TRBV18
TGTGCCAGCAGCCTCGGACAGGGAAGGGTGATAGGTTCACCCCTCCACTTT,CASSLGQGRVIGSPLHF,many,17,TRBJ1-6,TRBD1,TRBV6-1
TGTGCCAGCAGCTCCTGGGTAAATCAGCCCCAGCATTTT,CASSSWVNQPQHF,many,13,TRBJ1-5,-,TRBV7-2
TGTGCCAGCAGCTTCGTATCCAAATCAGGGGGGAGGCGGAATGAGCAGTTCTTC,CASSFVSKSGGRRNEQFF,many,18,TRBJ2-1,-,TRBV7-9
TGTGCCAGCAGCTTAATCACAGGGGCAGAGACCCAGTACTTC,CASSLITGAETQYF,-,14,TRBJ2-5,TRBD1,TRBV11-3
TGTGCCAGCACCCCTGGGATAGCGGGGGGGGGTCAGCAGTTCTTC,CASTPGIAGGGQQFF,many,15,TRBJ2-1,TRBD2,TRBV7-9
TGTGCCAGTATTGAGGCAGAGCCTCCCTACGAGCAGTACTTC,CASIEAEPPYEQYF,-,14,TRBJ2-7,-,TRBV19